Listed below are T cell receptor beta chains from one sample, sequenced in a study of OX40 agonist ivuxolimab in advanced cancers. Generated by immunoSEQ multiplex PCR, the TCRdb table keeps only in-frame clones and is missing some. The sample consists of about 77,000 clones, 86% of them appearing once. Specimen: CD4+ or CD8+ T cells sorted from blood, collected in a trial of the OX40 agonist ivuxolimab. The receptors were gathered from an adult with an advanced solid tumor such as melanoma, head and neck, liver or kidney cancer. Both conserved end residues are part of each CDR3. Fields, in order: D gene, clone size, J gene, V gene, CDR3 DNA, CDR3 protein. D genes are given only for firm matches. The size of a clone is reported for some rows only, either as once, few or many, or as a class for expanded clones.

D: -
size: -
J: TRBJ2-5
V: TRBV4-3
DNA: TGCGCCAGCAGCCAAGTTCGGGGCCAAGAGACCCAGTACTTC
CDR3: CASSQVRGQETQYF

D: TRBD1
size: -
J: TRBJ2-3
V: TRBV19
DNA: TGTGCCAGTAGTCCAGACAGGGGTGGGGCAGATACGCAGTATTTT
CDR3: CASSPDRGGADTQYF

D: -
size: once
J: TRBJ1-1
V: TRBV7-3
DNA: TGTGCCAGCAGCTTAACGAAGGTCTCCGGGAACACTGAAGCTTTCTTT
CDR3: CASSLTKVSGNTEAFF

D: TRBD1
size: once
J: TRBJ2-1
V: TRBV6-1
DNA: TGTGCCAGCAGTGAAGCCTCATATCAGGGGGCCCACAATGAGCAGTTCTTC
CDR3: CASSEASYQGAHNEQFF

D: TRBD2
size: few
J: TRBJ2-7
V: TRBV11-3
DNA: TGTGCCAGCAGCCGCGGACTAGCGGGAGGACACGAGCAGTACTTC
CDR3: CASSRGLAGGHEQYF

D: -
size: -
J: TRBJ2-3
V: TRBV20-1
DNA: TGCAGTGCTCCACGCACAGATACGCAGTATTTT
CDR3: CSAPRTDTQYF

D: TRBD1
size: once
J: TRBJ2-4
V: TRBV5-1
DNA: TGCGCCAGCAGCCGACCGGGACAGGGAAACATTCAGTACTTC
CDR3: CASSRPGQGNIQYF

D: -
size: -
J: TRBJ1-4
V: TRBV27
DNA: TGTGCCAGCAGTTCGACCACTTGGGACGCCCCACTCCCGCCGGGGGGTGAAAAACTGTTTTTT
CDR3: CASSSTTWDAPLPPGGEKLFF

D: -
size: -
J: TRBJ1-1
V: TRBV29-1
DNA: TGCAGCGTTGAAGAGGGAACCAGGGCTTTCTTT
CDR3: CSVEEGTRAFF

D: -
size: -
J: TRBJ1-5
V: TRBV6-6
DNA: TGTGCCAGCAGTTACGAGGGGAGTGGCGATCAGCCCCAGCATTTT
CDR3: CASSYEGSGDQPQHF

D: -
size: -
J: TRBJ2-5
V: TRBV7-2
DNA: TGTGCCAGCAGCCCCGTGGGGGAGGAGACCCAGTACTTC
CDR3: CASSPVGEETQYF

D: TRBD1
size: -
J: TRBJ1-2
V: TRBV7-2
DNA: TGTGCCAGCAGCCCACAGACAGGGAGCTATGGCTACACCTTC
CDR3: CASSPQTGSYGYTF

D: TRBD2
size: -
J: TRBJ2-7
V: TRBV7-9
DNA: TGTGCCAGCAGTTACGTTAAGTCGGGAGGGGAAATAAGGTACGAGCAGTACTTC
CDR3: CASSYVKSGGEIRYEQYF

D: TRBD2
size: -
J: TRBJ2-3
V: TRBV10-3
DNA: TGTGCCATCGGGACTAGCGGGAGGAAGGGCACAGATACGCAGTATTTT
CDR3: CAIGTSGRKGTDTQYF

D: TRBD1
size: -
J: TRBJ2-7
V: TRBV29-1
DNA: TGCAGCGCGCAGGGGACAGGGTCCCTGGGAGGGCAGTACTTC
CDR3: CSAQGTGSLGGQYF

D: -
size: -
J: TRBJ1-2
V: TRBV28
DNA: TGTGCCAGCAGTTTTTACGGATATGGCTACACCTTC
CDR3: CASSFYGYGYTF

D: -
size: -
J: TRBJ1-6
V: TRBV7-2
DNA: TGTGCCAGCAGCCTCGACAGCTATAATTCACCCCTCCACTTT
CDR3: CASSLDSYNSPLHF

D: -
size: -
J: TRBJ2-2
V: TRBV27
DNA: TGTGCCAGCAGCTCCTCAACTACCGGGGAGCTGTTTTTT
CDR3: CASSSSTTGELFF

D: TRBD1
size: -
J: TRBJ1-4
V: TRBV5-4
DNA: TGTGCCAGCAGCTCAGGGGGCATAGCTAATGAAAAACTGTTTTTT
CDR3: CASSSGGIANEKLFF

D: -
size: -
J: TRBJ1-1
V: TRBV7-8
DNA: TGTGCCAGCAGCTTAGTGGGTTCGAGGTCTGAAGCTTTCTTT
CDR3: CASSLVGSRSEAFF

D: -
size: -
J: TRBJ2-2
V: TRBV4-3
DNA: TGCGCCAGCAGCCAGGGACCGGGCGACGGTGAGCTGTTTTTT
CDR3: CASSQGPGDGELFF

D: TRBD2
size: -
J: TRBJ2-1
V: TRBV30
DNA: TGTGCCTGGAGGCCCAGCGGGAGGGCCTTTGAGCAGTTCTTC
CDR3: CAWRPSGRAFEQFF

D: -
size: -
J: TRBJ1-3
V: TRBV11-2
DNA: TGTGCCAGCAGCTTTGGTAGGGCTGGAAACACCATATATTTT
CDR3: CASSFGRAGNTIYF

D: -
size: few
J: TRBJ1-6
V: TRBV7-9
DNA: TGTGCCAGCAGCTTGACCCCCCCCACTTTGATCGGTAATTCACCCCTCCACTTT
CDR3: CASSLTPPTLIGNSPLHF

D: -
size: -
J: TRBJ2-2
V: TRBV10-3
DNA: TGTGCCATCAGTGAATTGGTAACCGGGGAGCTGTTTTTT
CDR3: CAISELVTGELFF

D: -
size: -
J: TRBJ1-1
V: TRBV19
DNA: TGTGCCAGTAGTTCCAGACAAATGAACACTGAAGCTTTCTTT
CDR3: CASSSRQMNTEAFF

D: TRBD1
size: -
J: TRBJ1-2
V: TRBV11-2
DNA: TGTGCCAGCAGCTCCCCGGACAGGGCTGGAGGCTACACCTTC
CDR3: CASSSPDRAGGYTF

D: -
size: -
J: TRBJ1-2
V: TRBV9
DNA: TGTGCCAGCAGCGTAGATCTGAGGGCCTATGGCTACACCTTC
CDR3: CASSVDLRAYGYTF

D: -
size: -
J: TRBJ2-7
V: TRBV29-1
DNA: TGCAGCGTTGAAGGGGGTGGGTATACCTACGAGCAGTACTTC
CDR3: CSVEGGGYTYEQYF

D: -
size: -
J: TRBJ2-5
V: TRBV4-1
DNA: TGCGCCAGCAGCCAAGATGGGACCGCCACCCAAGAGACCCAGTACTTC
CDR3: CASSQDGTATQETQYF

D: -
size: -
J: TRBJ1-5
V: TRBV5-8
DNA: TGTGCCAGCAGCTTGAAGGGCAATCAGCCCCAGCATTTT
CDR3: CASSLKGNQPQHF